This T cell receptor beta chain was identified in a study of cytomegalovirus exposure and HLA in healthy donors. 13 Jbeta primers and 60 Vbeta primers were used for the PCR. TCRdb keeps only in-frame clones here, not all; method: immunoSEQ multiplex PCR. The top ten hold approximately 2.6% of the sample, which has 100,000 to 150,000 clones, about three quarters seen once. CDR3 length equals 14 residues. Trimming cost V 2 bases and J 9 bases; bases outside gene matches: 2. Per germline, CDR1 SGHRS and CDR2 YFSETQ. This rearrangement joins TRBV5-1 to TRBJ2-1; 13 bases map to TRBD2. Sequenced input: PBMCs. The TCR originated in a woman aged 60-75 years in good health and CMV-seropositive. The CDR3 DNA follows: TGCGCCAGCAGCTTACTAGCGGGGGGGCCTGAGCAGTTCTTC. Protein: CASSLLAGGPEQFF.